The sequence of this T cell receptor beta chain was determined in a study of response to subunit inactivated influenza vaccine. TCRdb analysed the RT-PCR reads with MiXCR anew, one entry per CDR3 protein. The repertoire holds about 300,000 distinct CDR3 sequences, with around 20% as singletons. General study findings and limits: After each seasonal influenza vaccination, few new T cells are recruited, the authors suggested.

Notes on this clonotype: Its antigen is currently unknown.

The CDR3 sequence is 15 residues long. Trimming removed 0 bases from V and 6 bases from J, with 14 bases in between. Germline-derived CDR1 and CDR2 are LGHNA and YSLEER. J is TRBJ1-2 and V is TRBV4-3, with a tentative D call TRBD1 (6 bases). This receptor was obtained from a man between 50 and 75 years old who received an inactivated influenza vaccine. The sample was PBMCs from blood, taken approximately 20 months after vaccination. CDR3 bases: TGCGCCAGCAGCCAAGATCCGGCAGGGGTCGATGGCTACACCTTC. Translating it yields CASSQDPAGVDGYTF.